A selection of T cell receptor beta chains follows, all from one sample in a study of T cells in Graves' hyperthyroidism and ophthalmopathy. TCRdb itself ran the multiplex PCR reads through MiXCR, one entry per CDR3 protein. The sample shows approximately 600,000 distinct CDR3 sequences, roughly 14% of them seen only once. Sequencing input: blood. The source of these receptors is a woman aged 25 to 39 with Graves' hyperthyroidism that later progressed to Graves' ophthalmopathy. The CDR3 runs from the conserved cysteine through the conserved F or W. Fields, in order: D gene, clone size, J gene, V gene, CDR3 protein, CDR3 DNA. The D gene is left open where the match is weak. Size is stated for part of the rows, as once, few or many counts, or as a class when the clone is expanded.

D gene: NA
clone size: many
J gene: TRBJ1-5
V gene: TRBV2
CDR3 protein: CARGVGNQPQHF
CDR3 DNA: TGTGCCAGAGGGGTCGGCAATCAGCCCCAGCATTTT

D gene: NA
clone size: NA
J gene: TRBJ1-2
V gene: TRBV5-1
CDR3 protein: CASSFIGTKNYGYTF
CDR3 DNA: TGCGCCAGCAGCTTTATTGGGACAAAGAACTATGGCTACACCTTC

D gene: TRBD2
clone size: few
J gene: TRBJ2-3
V gene: TRBV5-4
CDR3 protein: CASSLPGAGTDTQYF
CDR3 DNA: TGTGCCAGCAGCTTGCCGGGAGCGGGGACGGATACGCAGTATTTT

D gene: TRBD2
clone size: many
J gene: TRBJ2-5
V gene: TRBV9
CDR3 protein: CASSAGTSGRMMETQYF
CDR3 DNA: TGTGCCAGCAGCGCCGGGACTAGCGGGAGGATGATGGAGACCCAGTACTTC

D gene: TRBD1
clone size: few
J gene: TRBJ1-2
V gene: TRBV7-9
CDR3 protein: CASSSPSTQGEKGYTF
CDR3 DNA: TGTGCCAGCAGCTCCCCGAGTACACAGGGGGAGAAAGGCTACACCTTC

D gene: NA
clone size: few
J gene: TRBJ2-3
V gene: TRBV15
CDR3 protein: CATGSPKAGVGDTQYF
CDR3 DNA: TGTGCCACCGGCAGCCCGAAGGCAGGGGTGGGAGATACGCAGTATTTT

D gene: TRBD1
clone size: many
J gene: TRBJ1-2
V gene: TRBV12-3/TRBV12-4
CDR3 protein: CASSHRQGGWYGYTF
CDR3 DNA: TGTGCCAGCAGTCACAGACAGGGAGGGTGGTATGGCTACACCTTC

D gene: NA
clone size: many
J gene: TRBJ2-7
V gene: TRBV11-2
CDR3 protein: CASRHLGAYEQYF
CDR3 DNA: TGTGCCAGCAGACACCTAGGAGCCTACGAGCAGTACTTC

D gene: TRBD1
clone size: many
J gene: TRBJ1-1
V gene: TRBV29-1
CDR3 protein: CSVSGTENTEAFF
CDR3 DNA: TGCAGCGTTTCCGGGACAGAGAACACTGAAGCTTTCTTT

D gene: NA
clone size: many
J gene: TRBJ1-6
V gene: TRBV29-1
CDR3 protein: CSVGDLGSPLHF
CDR3 DNA: TGCAGCGTTGGGGACTTAGGCTCACCCCTCCACTTT

D gene: TRBD2
clone size: NA
J gene: TRBJ2-1
V gene: TRBV2
CDR3 protein: CASTGGLAGGYNEQFF
CDR3 DNA: TGTGCCAGCACTGGGGGACTAGCGGGAGGATACAATGAGCAGTTCTTC

D gene: NA
clone size: NA
J gene: TRBJ1-1
V gene: TRBV12-5
CDR3 protein: CAATPPVQDTEAFF
CDR3 DNA: TGTGCTGCCACCCCCCCGGTACAAGACACTGAAGCTTTCTTT

D gene: NA
clone size: few
J gene: TRBJ2-3
V gene: TRBV19
CDR3 protein: CASSIGDLLTDTQYF
CDR3 DNA: TGTGCCAGTAGTATCGGGGACCTACTTACAGATACGCAGTATTTT

D gene: NA
clone size: NA
J gene: TRBJ2-1
V gene: TRBV25-1
CDR3 protein: CASSSPWSSYNEQFF
CDR3 DNA: TGTGCCAGCAGTAGTCCTTGGAGCTCCTACAATGAGCAGTTCTTC

D gene: NA
clone size: many
J gene: TRBJ1-6
V gene: TRBV30
CDR3 protein: CAWSRSLDSYNSPLHF
CDR3 DNA: TGTGCCTGGAGTAGGAGCCTGGATTCCTATAATTCACCCCTCCACTTT

D gene: NA
clone size: many
J gene: TRBJ1-5
V gene: TRBV19
CDR3 protein: CASSIDPRGNQPQHF
CDR3 DNA: TGTGCCAGTAGTATAGATCCTCGTGGCAATCAGCCCCAGCATTTT

D gene: NA
clone size: many
J gene: TRBJ2-2
V gene: TRBV3-1
CDR3 protein: CASSQQAFGGELFF
CDR3 DNA: TGTGCCAGCAGCCAACAGGCCTTCGGCGGGGAGCTGTTTTTT

D gene: NA
clone size: many
J gene: TRBJ1-1
V gene: TRBV2
CDR3 protein: CASAGGNGAFF
CDR3 DNA: TGTGCCAGCGCCGGCGGGAATGGAGCTTTCTTT

D gene: TRBD2
clone size: many
J gene: TRBJ2-1
V gene: TRBV20-1
CDR3 protein: CSARVESGARGEQFF
CDR3 DNA: TGCAGTGCTCGGGTGGAGAGCGGGGCCCGGGGGGAGCAGTTCTTC

D gene: TRBD2
clone size: many
J gene: TRBJ2-7
V gene: TRBV12-5
CDR3 protein: CASGLVLAADYEQYF
CDR3 DNA: TGTGCTAGTGGTTTGGTACTAGCGGCTGACTACGAGCAGTACTTC

D gene: NA
clone size: NA
J gene: TRBJ2-1
V gene: TRBV20-1
CDR3 protein: CSARLSRFSYNEQFF
CDR3 DNA: TGCAGTGCTAGACTTAGTAGGTTCTCCTACAATGAGCAGTTCTTC

D gene: NA
clone size: NA
J gene: TRBJ2-7
V gene: TRBV20-1
CDR3 protein: CSASGTGYAYEQYF
CDR3 DNA: TGCAGTGCTAGCGGTACAGGGTATGCCTACGAGCAGTACTTC

D gene: NA
clone size: many
J gene: TRBJ2-1
V gene: TRBV18
CDR3 protein: CASSPSRSANEQFF
CDR3 DNA: TGTGCCAGCTCACCAAGCCGGTCAGCCAATGAGCAGTTCTTC

D gene: NA
clone size: NA
J gene: TRBJ1-3
V gene: TRBV6-1
CDR3 protein: CATRTGGTIYF
CDR3 DNA: TGTGCCACCAGAACCGGCGGCACCATATATTTT

D gene: NA
clone size: many
J gene: TRBJ2-1
V gene: TRBV29-1
CDR3 protein: CSVRSKDVIYNEQFF
CDR3 DNA: TGCAGCGTTCGAAGTAAAGACGTAATTTACAATGAGCAGTTCTTC

D gene: NA
clone size: NA
J gene: TRBJ2-7
V gene: TRBV25-1
CDR3 protein: CASSERIHEQYF
CDR3 DNA: TGTGCCAGCAGTGAAAGGATCCACGAGCAGTACTTC

D gene: NA
clone size: NA
J gene: TRBJ2-7
V gene: TRBV6-1
CDR3 protein: CASLGARFEQYF
CDR3 DNA: TGTGCCTCTCTAGGGGCCCGCTTCGAGCAGTACTTC

D gene: TRBD2
clone size: many
J gene: TRBJ2-1
V gene: TRBV29-1
CDR3 protein: CSVGGLAGPVEQFF
CDR3 DNA: TGCAGCGTTGGGGGACTAGCGGGACCGGTTGAGCAGTTCTTC

D gene: NA
clone size: many
J gene: TRBJ1-1
V gene: TRBV28
CDR3 protein: CASSLGRAMNTEAFF
CDR3 DNA: TGTGCCAGCAGTTTAGGGAGGGCGATGAACACTGAAGCTTTCTTT

D gene: NA
clone size: many
J gene: TRBJ2-7
V gene: TRBV12-3/TRBV12-4
CDR3 protein: CASSLSDSSYEQYF
CDR3 DNA: TGTGCCAGCAGTTTATCCGACAGCTCCTACGAGCAGTACTTC

D gene: TRBD2
clone size: many
J gene: TRBJ2-7
V gene: TRBV3-1
CDR3 protein: CASSQRAGVTNEQYF
CDR3 DNA: TGTGCCAGCAGCCAAAGAGCGGGAGTAACAAACGAGCAGTACTTC

D gene: TRBD1
clone size: many
J gene: TRBJ1-6
V gene: TRBV28
CDR3 protein: CASSYRQGYSPLHF
CDR3 DNA: TGTGCCAGCAGTTATCGACAGGGATATTCACCCCTCCACTTT

D gene: NA
clone size: many
J gene: TRBJ1-2
V gene: TRBV19
CDR3 protein: CASSKQTTNYGYTF
CDR3 DNA: TGTGCCAGTAGTAAACAGACAACTAACTATGGCTACACCTTC

D gene: NA
clone size: many
J gene: TRBJ1-1
V gene: TRBV12-3/TRBV12-4
CDR3 protein: CASSFPGAEAFF
CDR3 DNA: TGTGCCAGCAGTTTTCCCGGAGCTGAAGCTTTCTTT

D gene: TRBD1
clone size: few
J gene: TRBJ2-2
V gene: TRBV5-8
CDR3 protein: CASNRQGASGNTGELFF
CDR3 DNA: TGTGCCAGCAACAGACAGGGGGCTAGCGGCAACACCGGGGAGCTGTTTTTT

D gene: NA
clone size: NA
J gene: TRBJ1-2
V gene: TRBV28
CDR3 protein: CASSLYRSYTF
CDR3 DNA: TGTGCCAGCAGTTTATATAGGAGCTACACCTTC

D gene: TRBD2
clone size: many
J gene: TRBJ2-1
V gene: TRBV12-3/TRBV12-4
CDR3 protein: CASSLYGLAGVNEQFF
CDR3 DNA: TGTGCCAGCAGTTTATATGGACTAGCGGGAGTTAATGAGCAGTTCTTC

D gene: NA
clone size: many
J gene: TRBJ1-1
V gene: TRBV20-1
CDR3 protein: CSAPPGQNTEAFF
CDR3 DNA: TGCAGTGCTCCGCCGGGTCAGAACACTGAAGCTTTCTTT

D gene: NA
clone size: many
J gene: TRBJ1-4
V gene: TRBV5-1
CDR3 protein: CASSLGTTNEKLFF
CDR3 DNA: TGTGCCAGCAGCCTCGGGACAACGAATGAAAAACTGTTTTTT

D gene: TRBD2
clone size: many
J gene: TRBJ2-5
V gene: TRBV18
CDR3 protein: CASSPPQRLAGPETQYF
CDR3 DNA: TGTGCCAGCTCACCACCTCAGAGGCTAGCGGGACCAGAGACCCAGTACTTC

D gene: NA
clone size: many
J gene: TRBJ1-1
V gene: TRBV5-1
CDR3 protein: CASRRQGQTEAFF
CDR3 DNA: TGCGCCAGCCGACGCCAGGGTCAGACTGAAGCTTTCTTT

D gene: TRBD1
clone size: NA
J gene: TRBJ1-5
V gene: TRBV6-2/TRBV6-3
CDR3 protein: CASSLTGDLYSNQPQHF
CDR3 DNA: TGTGCCAGCAGTCTCACAGGGGACCTATATAGCAATCAGCCCCAGCATTTT

D gene: TRBD1
clone size: many
J gene: TRBJ1-1
V gene: TRBV10-3
CDR3 protein: CAISEFTGGSNTEAFF
CDR3 DNA: TGTGCCATCAGTGAGTTTACAGGGGGAAGTAACACTGAAGCTTTCTTT

D gene: TRBD1
clone size: many
J gene: TRBJ1-2
V gene: TRBV6-1
CDR3 protein: CASRPSGQVGGYTF
CDR3 DNA: TGTGCCAGCAGACCATCCGGACAGGTTGGGGGCTACACCTTC